The entry below describes one T cell receptor (beta chain). Methods used by the authors: Reference gene primer amplification in the assay estimated nucleated cell counts. Only in-frame clones appear in the TCRdb table, and some are missing; sequencing was by immunoSEQ multiplex PCR. That table supplies the V and J calls and clone size; D and trimming were determined from the DNA. The sample has roughly 250,000 clones; around 86% are singletons. This entry is derived from a study of blood T cell repertoires in COVID-19. Across the whole study: Italy, Spain and the United States were the sources of the convalescent and acute COVID-19 samples. Sources were T cells, B-cell-depleted T cells, or PBMCs; the material itself was cDNA or gDNA.

Germline lookup yields CDR1 SGHDT and CDR2 YYEEEE. Between the trimmed V and J ends, which lost 2 bases and 4 bases, there was a span of 12 bases. The CDR3 loop spans 14 amino acids. The sequenced sample was peripheral blood. V usage is TRBV5-6 and J usage is TRBJ1-2; tentatively, D is TRBD1 (6 bases). The source of this sequence is a woman between 55 and 75 years old with active or convalescent COVID-19. As DNA, the CDR3 is TGTGCCAGCAGCTTCGGTCAGGGGCTCTATGGCTACACCTTC. Amino acid sequence: CASSFGQGLYGYTF.